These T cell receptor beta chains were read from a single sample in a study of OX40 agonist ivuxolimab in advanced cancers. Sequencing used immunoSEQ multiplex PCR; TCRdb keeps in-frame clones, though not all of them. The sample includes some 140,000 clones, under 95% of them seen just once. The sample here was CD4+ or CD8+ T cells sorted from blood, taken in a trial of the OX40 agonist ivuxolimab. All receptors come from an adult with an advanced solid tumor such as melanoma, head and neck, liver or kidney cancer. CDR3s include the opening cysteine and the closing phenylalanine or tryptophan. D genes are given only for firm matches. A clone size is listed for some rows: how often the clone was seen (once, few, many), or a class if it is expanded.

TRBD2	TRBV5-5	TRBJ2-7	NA	CASRPGLASYEQYF	TGTGCCAGCAGGCCGGGACTAGCATCCTACGAGCAGTACTTC
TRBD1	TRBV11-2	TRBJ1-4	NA	CASSLGYRGVGEKLFF	TGTGCCAGCAGCTTAGGCTACAGGGGGGTAGGAGAAAAACTGTTTTTT
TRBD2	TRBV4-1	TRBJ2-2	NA	CASSQVVGRTSQNTGELFF	TGCGCCAGCAGCCAAGTTGTGGGGAGGACTAGCCAAAACACCGGGGAGCTGTTTTTT
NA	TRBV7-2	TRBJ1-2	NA	CASSPRESDGYTF	TGTGCCAGCAGTCCCAGGGAGTCGGATGGCTACACCTTC
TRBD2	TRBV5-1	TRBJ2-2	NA	CASSPIPRTSGRDTGELFF	TGCGCCAGCAGCCCCATCCCCCGGACTAGCGGGAGGGACACCGGGGAGCTGTTTTTT
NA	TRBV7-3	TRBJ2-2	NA	CASSSPYTGELFF	TGTGCCAGCAGCTCCCCATACACCGGGGAGCTGTTTTTT
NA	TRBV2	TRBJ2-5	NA	CASTYRGRQETQYF	TGTGCCAGCACCTACAGAGGACGCCAAGAGACCCAGTACTTC
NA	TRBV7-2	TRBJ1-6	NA	CASSLGAGKGSPLHF	TGTGCCAGCAGCTTAGGTGCAGGGAAGGGTTCACCCCTCCACTTT
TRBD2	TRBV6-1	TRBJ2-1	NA	CASSGIGTSGTNEQFF	TGTGCCAGCAGTGGAATAGGGACTAGCGGGACCAATGAGCAGTTCTTC
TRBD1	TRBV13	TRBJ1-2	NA	CASSFRDRVTGYTF	TGTGCCAGCAGCTTCCGGGACAGGGTAACAGGCTACACCTTC
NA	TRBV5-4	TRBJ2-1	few	CASSVGTPSHNEQFF	TGTGCCAGCAGCGTGGGAACTCCTAGCCACAATGAGCAGTTCTTC
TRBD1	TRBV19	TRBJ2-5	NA	CASSTSDRGKTQYF	TGTGCCAGTAGTACCTCGGACAGGGGAAAGACCCAGTACTTC
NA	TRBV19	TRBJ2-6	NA	CASSPDYPTFSGANVLTF	TGTGCCAGTAGTCCGGACTATCCTACCTTCTCTGGGGCCAACGTCCTGACTTTC